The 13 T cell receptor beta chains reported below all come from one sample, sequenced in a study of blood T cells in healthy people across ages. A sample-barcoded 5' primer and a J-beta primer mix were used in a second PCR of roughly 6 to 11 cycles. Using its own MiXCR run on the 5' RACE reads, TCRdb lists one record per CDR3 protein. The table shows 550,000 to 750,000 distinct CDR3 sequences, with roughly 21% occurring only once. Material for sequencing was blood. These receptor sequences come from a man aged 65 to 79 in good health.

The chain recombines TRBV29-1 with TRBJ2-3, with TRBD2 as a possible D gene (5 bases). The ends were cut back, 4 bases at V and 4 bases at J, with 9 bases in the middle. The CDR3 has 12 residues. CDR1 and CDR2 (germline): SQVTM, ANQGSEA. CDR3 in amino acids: CSVVGVPDTQYF. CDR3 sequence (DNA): TGCAGCGTTGTGGGAGTCCCAGATACGCAGTATTTT.

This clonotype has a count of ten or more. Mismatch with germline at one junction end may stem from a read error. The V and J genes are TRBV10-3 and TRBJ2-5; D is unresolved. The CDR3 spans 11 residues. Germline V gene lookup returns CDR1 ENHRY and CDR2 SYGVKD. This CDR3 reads CAISDHETQYF. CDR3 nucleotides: TGTGCCATCAGTGACCACGAGACCCAGTACTTC.

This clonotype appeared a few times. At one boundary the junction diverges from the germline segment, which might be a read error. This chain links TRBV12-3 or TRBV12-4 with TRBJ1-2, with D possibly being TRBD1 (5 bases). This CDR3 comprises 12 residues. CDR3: CVSRFPGKGYTF. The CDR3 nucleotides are TGTGTCAGCAGGTTCCCAGGGAAGGGCTACACCTTC.

CDR3 loop: CASSQSSGEYNEQFF. The CDR3, as DNA: TGTGCCAGCAGCCAATCTAGCGGAGAGTACAATGAGCAGTTCTTC. The rearrangement uses TRBV5-5 and TRBJ2-1; TRBD2 agrees at 7 bases. V lost 4 bases to trimming and J lost 4 bases; unmatched junction nucleotides: 8. Per germline, CDR1 SGHKS and CDR2 YYEKEE (reference sequence). The CDR3 contains 15 residues. Drawing the rest from reference TRBV5-5 and TRBJ2-1, the complete variable domain is DAGVTQSPTHLIKTRGQQVTLRCSPISGHKSVSWYQQVLGQGPQFIFQYYEKEERGRGNFPDRFSARQFPNYSSELNVNALLLGDSALYLCASSQSSGEYNEQFFGPGTRLTVL.

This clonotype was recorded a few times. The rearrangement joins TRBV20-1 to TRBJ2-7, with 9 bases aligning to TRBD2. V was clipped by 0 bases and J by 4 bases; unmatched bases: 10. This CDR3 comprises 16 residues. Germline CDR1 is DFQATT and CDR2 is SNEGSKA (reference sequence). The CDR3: CSARDRLAAVPYEQYF. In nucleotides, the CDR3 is TGCAGTGCTAGAGACAGACTAGCGGCCGTCCCTTACGAGCAGTACTTC.

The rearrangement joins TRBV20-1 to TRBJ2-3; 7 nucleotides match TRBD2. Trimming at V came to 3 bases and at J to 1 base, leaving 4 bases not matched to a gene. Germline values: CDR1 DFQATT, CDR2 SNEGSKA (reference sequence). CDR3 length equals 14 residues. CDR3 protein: CSASNREGTDTQYF. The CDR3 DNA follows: TGCAGTGCTAGTAATCGGGAGGGCACAGATACGCAGTATTTT.

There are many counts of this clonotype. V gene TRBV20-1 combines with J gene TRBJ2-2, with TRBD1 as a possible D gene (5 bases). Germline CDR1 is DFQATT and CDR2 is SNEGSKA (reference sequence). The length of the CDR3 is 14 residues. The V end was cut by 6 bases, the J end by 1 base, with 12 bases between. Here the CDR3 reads CSAASRVNTGELFF. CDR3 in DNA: TGCAGTGCAGCCAGCAGGGTGAACACCGGGGAGCTGTTTTTT.

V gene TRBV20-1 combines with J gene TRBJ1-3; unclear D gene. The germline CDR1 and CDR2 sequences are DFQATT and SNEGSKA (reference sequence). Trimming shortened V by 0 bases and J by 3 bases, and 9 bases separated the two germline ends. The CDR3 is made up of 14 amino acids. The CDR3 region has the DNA TGCAGTGCTAGAGATACGGGGATTGGAAACACCATATATTTT. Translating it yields CSARDTGIGNTIYF.

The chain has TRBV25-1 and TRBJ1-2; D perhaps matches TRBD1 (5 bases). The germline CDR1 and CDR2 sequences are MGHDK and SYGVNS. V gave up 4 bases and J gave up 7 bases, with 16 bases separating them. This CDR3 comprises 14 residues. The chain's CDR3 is CASSGDVRRVGYTF. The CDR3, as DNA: TGTGCCAGCAGTGGGGACGTCCGAAGGGTTGGCTACACCTTC.

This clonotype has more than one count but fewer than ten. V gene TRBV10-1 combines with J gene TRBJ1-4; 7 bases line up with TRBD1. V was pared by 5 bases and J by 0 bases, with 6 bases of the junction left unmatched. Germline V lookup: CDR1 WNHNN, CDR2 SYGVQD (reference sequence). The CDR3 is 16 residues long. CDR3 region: CASSSGTATTNEKLFF. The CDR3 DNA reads TGCGCCAGCAGTTCCGGGACAGCTACAACTAATGAAAAACTGTTTTTT.

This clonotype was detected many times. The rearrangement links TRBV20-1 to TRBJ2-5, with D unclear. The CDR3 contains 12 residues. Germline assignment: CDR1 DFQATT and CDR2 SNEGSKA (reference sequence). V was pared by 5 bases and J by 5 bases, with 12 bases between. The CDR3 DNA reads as TGCAGTGCTTCCGGAGTCGAGGAGACCCAGTACTTC. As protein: CSASGVEETQYF.

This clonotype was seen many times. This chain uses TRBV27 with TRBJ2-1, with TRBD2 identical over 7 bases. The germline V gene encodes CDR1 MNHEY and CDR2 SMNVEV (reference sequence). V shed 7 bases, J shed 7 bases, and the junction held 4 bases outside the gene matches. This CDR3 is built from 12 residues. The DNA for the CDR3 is TGTGCCAGCACCTCGGGGGGTAATGAGCAGTTCTTC. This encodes CASTSGGNEQFF.

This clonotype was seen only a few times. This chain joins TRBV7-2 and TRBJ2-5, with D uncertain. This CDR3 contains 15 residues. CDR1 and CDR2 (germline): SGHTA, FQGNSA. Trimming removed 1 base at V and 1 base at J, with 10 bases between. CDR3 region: CASSLGLGPQETQYF. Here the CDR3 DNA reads TGTGCCAGCAGCTTAGGTTTAGGGCCCCAAGAGACCCAGTACTTC.